This T cell receptor (beta chain) was captured by sequencing in a study of neoadjuvant nivolumab and ipilimumab in lung cancer. CDR1 and CDR2 from the germline V gene are LNHNV and YYDKDF (reference sequence). The CDR3 covers 15 residues. Trimming pared 9 bases from V and 0 bases from J, leaving 16 bases between. Clones were read by immunoSEQ multiplex PCR, and TCRdb kept only the in-frame ones, dropping some. Of roughly 18,000 clones in the sample, approximately 79% were seen once. The rearrangement links TRBV15 to TRBJ2-3; D may be TRBD1 (6 bases). The sequence was collected from an adult with non-small cell lung cancer. Sequenced here: tumor tissue, sampled after neoadjuvant nivolumab, alone or with ipilimumab, at or shortly before surgery. CDR3 nucleotide sequence: TGTGCCACTAAGATGGGGGCAGGGAGCACAGATACGCAGTATTTT. This sequence encodes CATKMGAGSTDTQYF.